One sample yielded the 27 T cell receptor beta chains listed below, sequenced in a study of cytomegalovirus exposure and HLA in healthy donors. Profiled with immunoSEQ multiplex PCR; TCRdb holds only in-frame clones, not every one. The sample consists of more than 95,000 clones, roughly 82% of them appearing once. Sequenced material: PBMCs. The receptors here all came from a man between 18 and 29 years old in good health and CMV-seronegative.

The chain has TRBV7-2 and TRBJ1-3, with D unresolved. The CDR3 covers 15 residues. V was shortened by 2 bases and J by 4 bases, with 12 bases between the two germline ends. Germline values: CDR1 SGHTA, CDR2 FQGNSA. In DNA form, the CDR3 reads TGTGCCAGCAGCTTATTGATCGGTGCGGGAAACACCATATATTTT. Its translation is CASSLLIGAGNTIYF.

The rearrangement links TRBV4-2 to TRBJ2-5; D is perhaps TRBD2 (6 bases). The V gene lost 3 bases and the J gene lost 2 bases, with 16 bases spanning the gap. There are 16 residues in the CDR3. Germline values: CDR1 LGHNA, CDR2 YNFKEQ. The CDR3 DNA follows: TGTGCCAGCAGCCAGGGACTTTCGCAAGGGCAAGAGACCCAGTACTTC. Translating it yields CASSQGLSQGQETQYF.

The CDR3 sequence is CASSITGLGGELFF. CDR3 coding DNA: TGTGCCAGTAGTATAACAGGGCTGGGCGGGGAGCTGTTTTTT. V and J are TRBV19 and TRBJ2-2; a weak D match, TRBD1 (6 bases). Deletions cut 2 bases from V and 7 bases from J, with 11 bases between. The CDR3 length is 14 residues. Germline V gene data show CDR1 as LNHDA and CDR2 as SQIVND (reference sequence).

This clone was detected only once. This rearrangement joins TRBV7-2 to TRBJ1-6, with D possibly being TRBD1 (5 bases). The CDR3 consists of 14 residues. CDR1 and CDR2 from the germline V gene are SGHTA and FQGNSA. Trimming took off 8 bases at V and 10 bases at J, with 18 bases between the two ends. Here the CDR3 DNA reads TGTGCCAGCCGTCTTGGGCAGGGATTCTCACCCCTCCACTTT. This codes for CASRLGQGFSPLHF. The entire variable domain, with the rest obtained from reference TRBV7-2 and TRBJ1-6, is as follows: GAGVSQSPSNKVTEKGKDVELRCDPISGHTALYWYRQSLGQGLEFLIYFQGNSAPDKSGLPSDRFSAERTGGSVSTLTIQRTQQEDSAVYLCASRLGQGFSPLHFGNGTRLTVT.

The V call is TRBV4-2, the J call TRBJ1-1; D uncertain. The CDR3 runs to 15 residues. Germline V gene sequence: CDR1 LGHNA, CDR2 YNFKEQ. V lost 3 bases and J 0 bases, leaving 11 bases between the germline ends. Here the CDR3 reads CASSHSILMNTEAFF. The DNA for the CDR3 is TGTGCCAGCAGCCACTCCATACTGATGAACACTGAAGCTTTCTTT.

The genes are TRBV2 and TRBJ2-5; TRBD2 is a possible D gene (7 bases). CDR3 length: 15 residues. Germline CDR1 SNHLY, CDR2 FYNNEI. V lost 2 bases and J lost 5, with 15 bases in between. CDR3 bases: TGTGCCAGCAGTGAAAGTGGGGGGGCCGGTGAGACCCAGTACTTC. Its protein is CASSESGGAGETQYF.

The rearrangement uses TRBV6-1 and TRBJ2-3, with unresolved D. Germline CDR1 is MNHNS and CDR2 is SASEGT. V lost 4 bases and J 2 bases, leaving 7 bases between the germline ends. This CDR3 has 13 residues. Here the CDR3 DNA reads TGTGCCAGCAGTGTGAGCTTCACAGATACGCAGTATTTT. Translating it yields CASSVSFTDTQYF.

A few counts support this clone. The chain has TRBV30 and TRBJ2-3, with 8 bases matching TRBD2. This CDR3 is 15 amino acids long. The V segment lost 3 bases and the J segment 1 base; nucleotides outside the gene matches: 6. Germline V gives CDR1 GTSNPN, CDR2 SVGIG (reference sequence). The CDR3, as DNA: TGTGCCTGGAGCTATAGCGGGGTTGGCACAGATACGCAGTATTTT. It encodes CAWSYSGVGTDTQYF. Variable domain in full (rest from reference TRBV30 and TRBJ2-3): SQTIHQWPATLVQPVGSPLSLECTVEGTSNPNLYWYRQAAGRGLQLLFYSVGIGQISSEVPQNLSASRPQDRQFILSSKKLLLSDSGFYLCAWSYSGVGTDTQYFGPGTRLTVL.

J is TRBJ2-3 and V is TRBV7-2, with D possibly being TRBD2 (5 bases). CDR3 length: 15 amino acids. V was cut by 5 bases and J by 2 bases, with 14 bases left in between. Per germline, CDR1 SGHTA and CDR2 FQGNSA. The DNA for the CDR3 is TGTGCCAGCAGCCCCGTAAGCGGCGACACAGATACGCAGTATTTT. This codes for CASSPVSGDTDTQYF.

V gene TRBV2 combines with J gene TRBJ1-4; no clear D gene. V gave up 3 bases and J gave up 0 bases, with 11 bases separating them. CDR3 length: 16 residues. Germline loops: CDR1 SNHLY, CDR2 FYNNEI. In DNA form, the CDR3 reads TGTGCCAGCAGTGAGGAGAGCCACCCAACTAATGAAAAACTGTTTTTT. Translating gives CASSEESHPTNEKLFF.

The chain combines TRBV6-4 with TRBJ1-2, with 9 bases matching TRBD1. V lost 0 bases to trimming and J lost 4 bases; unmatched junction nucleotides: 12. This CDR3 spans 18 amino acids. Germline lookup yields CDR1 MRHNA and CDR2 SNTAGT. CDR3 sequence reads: CASSDSVVGQGPGYGYTF. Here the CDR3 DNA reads TGTGCCAGCAGTGACTCGGTGGTAGGACAGGGGCCCGGCTATGGCTACACCTTC.

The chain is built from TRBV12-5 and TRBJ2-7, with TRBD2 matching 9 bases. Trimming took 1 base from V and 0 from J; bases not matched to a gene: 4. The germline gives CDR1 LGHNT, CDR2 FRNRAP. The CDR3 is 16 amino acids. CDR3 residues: CASGLAVSGSSYEQYF. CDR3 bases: TGTGCTAGTGGTTTGGCGGTTAGCGGGAGCTCCTACGAGCAGTACTTC.

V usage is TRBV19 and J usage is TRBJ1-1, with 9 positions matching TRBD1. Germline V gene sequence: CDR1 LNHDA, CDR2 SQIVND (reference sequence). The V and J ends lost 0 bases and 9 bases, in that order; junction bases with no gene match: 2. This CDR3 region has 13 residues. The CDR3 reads CASSIEGQGKAFF. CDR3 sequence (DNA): TGTGCCAGTAGTATAGAAGGACAGGGGAAAGCTTTCTTT.

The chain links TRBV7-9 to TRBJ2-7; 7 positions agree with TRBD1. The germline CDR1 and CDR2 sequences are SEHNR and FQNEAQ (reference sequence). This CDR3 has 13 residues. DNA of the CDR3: TGTGCAGGGGCCGGGACAGTGGCCTACGAGCAGTACTTC. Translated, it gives CAGAGTVAYEQYF.

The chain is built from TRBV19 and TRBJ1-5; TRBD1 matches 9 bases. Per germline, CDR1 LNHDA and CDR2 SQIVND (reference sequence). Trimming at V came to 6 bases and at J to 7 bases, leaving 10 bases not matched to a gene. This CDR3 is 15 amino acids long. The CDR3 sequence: CASRMDRGGIQPQHF. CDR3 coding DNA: TGTGCCAGTAGGATGGACAGGGGAGGGATCCAGCCCCAGCATTTT.

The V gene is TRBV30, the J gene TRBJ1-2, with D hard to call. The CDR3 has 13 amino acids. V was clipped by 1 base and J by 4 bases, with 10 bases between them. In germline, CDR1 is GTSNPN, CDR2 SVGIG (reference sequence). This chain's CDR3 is CAWSGGRGYGYTF. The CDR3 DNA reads TGTGCCTGGAGTGGCGGACGGGGCTATGGCTACACCTTC.

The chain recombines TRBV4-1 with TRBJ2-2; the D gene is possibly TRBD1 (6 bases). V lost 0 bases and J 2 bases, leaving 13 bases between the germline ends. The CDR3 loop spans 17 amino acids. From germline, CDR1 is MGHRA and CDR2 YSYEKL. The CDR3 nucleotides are TGCGCCAGCAGCCAAGAAGGGGCAGGGGCCAACACCGGGGAGCTGTTTTTT. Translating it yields CASSQEGAGANTGELFF.

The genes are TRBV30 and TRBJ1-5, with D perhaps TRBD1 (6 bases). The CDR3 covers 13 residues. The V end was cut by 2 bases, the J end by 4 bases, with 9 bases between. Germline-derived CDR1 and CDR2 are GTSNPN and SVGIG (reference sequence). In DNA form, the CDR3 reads TGTGCCTGGAGTACAGGGTTTAATCAGCCCCAGCATTTT. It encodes CAWSTGFNQPQHF.

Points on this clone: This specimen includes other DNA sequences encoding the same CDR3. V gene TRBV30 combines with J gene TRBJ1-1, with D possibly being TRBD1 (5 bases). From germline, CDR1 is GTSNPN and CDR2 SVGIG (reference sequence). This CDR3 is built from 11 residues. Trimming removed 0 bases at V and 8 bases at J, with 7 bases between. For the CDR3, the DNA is TGTGCCTGGAGTGTTGGGGGGGAAGCTTTCTTT. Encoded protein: CAWSVGGEAFF.

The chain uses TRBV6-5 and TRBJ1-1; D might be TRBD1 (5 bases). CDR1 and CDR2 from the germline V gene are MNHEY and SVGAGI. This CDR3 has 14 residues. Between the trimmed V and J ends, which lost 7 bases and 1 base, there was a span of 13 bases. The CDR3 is CASKRRRENTEAFF. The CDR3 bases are TGTGCCAGCAAACGACGCAGGGAGAACACTGAAGCTTTCTTT.

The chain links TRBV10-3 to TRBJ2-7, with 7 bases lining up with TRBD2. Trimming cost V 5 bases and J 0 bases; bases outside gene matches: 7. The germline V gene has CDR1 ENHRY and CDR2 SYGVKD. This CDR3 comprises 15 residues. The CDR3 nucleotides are TGTGCCATCAGTCCACCGGGACTAACCTCCTACGAGCAGTACTTC. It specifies CAISPPGLTSYEQYF.

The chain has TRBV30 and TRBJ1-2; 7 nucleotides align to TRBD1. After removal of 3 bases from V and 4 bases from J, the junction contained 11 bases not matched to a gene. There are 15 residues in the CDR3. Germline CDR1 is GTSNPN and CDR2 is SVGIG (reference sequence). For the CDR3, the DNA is TGTGCCTGGAGACCGCTTGACAGGGAGGCCTATGGCTACACCTTC. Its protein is CAWRPLDREAYGYTF.

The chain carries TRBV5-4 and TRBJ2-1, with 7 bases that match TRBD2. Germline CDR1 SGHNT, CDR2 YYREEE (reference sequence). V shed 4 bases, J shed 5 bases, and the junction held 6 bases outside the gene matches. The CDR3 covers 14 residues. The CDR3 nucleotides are TGTGCCAGCAGCATGGGAGGGAGTCACAATGAGCAGTTCTTC. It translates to CASSMGGSHNEQFF.

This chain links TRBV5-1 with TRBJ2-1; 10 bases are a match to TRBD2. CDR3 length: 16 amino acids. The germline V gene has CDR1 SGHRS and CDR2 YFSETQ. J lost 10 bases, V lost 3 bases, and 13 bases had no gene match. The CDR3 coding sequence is TGCGCCAGCAGCTCCCTAGCGGGGGCCCCTGGGGGCGAGCAGTTCTTC. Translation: CASSSLAGAPGGEQFF. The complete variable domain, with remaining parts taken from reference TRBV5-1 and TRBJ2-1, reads KAGVTQTPRYLIKTRGQQVTLSCSPISGHRSVSWYQQTPGQGLQFLFEYFSETQRNKGNFPGRFSGRQFSNSRSEMNVSTLELGDSALYLCASSSLAGAPGGEQFFGPGTRLTVL.

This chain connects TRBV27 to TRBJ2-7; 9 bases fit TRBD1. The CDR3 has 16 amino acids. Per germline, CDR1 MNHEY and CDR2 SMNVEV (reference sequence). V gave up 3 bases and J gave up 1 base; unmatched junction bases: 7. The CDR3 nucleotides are TGTGCCAGCAGTTTGGGACAGGGAGGGGTTTCCTACGAGCAGTACTTC. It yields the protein CASSLGQGGVSYEQYF.

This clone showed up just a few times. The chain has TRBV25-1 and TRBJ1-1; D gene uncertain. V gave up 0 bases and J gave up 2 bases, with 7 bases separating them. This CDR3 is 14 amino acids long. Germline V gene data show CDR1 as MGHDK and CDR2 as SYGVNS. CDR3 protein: CASSEYTGNTEAFF. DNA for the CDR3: TGTGCCAGCAGTGAATACACGGGAAACACTGAAGCTTTCTTT.

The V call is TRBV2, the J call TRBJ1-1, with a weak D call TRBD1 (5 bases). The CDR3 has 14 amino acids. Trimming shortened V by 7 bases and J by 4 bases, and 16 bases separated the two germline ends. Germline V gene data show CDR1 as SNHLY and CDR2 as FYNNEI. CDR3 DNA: TGTGCCAGCAACAGCCGACAGACGGGCACTGAAGCTTTCTTT. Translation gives CASNSRQTGTEAFF. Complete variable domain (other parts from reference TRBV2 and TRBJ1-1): EPEVTQTPSHQVTQMGQEVILRCVPISNHLYFYWYRQILGQKVEFLVSFYNNEISEKSEIFDDQFSVERPDGSNFTLKIRSTKLEDSAMYFCASNSRQTGTEAFFGQGTRLTVV.